A single sample gave rise to the 14 T cell receptor beta chains below, sequenced in a study of response to subunit inactivated influenza vaccine. TCRdb reprocessed the RT-PCR reads via MiXCR and lists one record per CDR3 protein. The sample consists of fewer than 750,000 distinct CDR3 sequences, roughly 15% of them appearing once. The sequences come from PBMCs from blood, collected 11 to 12 days after vaccination. The receptors shown here come from a man between 50 and 59 years old who received an inactivated influenza vaccine.

The rearrangement links TRBV9 to TRBJ2-7; 7 bases match TRBD1. CDR1 SGDLS and CDR2 YYNGEE come from the germline V gene. V trimming: 4 bases; J trimming: 4 bases; junction bases outside the gene matches: 11. The CDR3 sequence is 15 residues long. CDR3 DNA: TGTGCCAGCAGCAAAGGACAGGATATTAAGTACGAGCAGTACTTC. Amino acid sequence: CASSKGQDIKYEQYF.

In this sample, this clonotype turned up many times. This sequence joins TRBV5-5 and TRBJ1-2; D is unresolved. V was trimmed by 0 bases and J by 0 bases, leaving 3 bases between them. CDR1 SGHKS and CDR2 YYEKEE come from the germline V gene (reference sequence). The CDR3 contains 13 residues. CDR3 DNA: TGTGCCAGCAGCTTGGCAGCTAACTATGGCTACACCTTC. This encodes CASSLAANYGYTF.

This clonotype has a handful of counts. The genes are TRBV27 and TRBJ2-7, with D possibly being TRBD1 or TRBD2 (6 bases each). In germline, CDR1 is MNHEY, CDR2 SMNVEV (reference sequence). V was pared by 7 bases and J by 3 bases, with 16 bases between. The CDR3 has 14 amino acids. For the CDR3, the DNA is TGTGCCAGCAAAAAACAGGGAGGTCTCTACGAGCAGTACTTC. Translation gives CASKKQGGLYEQYF.

V is TRBV20-1 and J is TRBJ2-7; possibly TRBD1 for D (6 bases). The CDR3 covers 15 residues. Germline CDR1 DFQATT, CDR2 SNEGSKA (reference sequence). Between the trimmed V and J ends, which lost 5 bases and 3 bases, there was a span of 20 bases. DNA of the CDR3: TGCAGTGCTTCGGTGGGGACATCCATTATCTACGAGCAGTACTTC. Translation gives CSASVGTSIIYEQYF.

In this sample, this clonotype turned up a few times. The chain carries TRBV5-1 and TRBJ1-4, with 7 bases aligning to TRBD1. This CDR3 region has 15 residues. Germline V CDR1 and CDR2: SGHRS, YFSETQ. The J segment lost 8 bases and the V segment lost 0 bases, leaving 7 bases of the junction unmatched. CDR3 amino acids: CASSLGGDSAEKLFF. The DNA of the CDR3 is TGCGCCAGCAGCTTGGGGGGGGACAGTGCCGAAAAACTGTTTTTT.

V usage is TRBV11-2 and J usage is TRBJ1-1; maybe TRBD1 (6 bases). The CDR3 length is 15 residues. V gave up 1 base and J gave up 4 bases, with 13 bases separating them. Germline loops: CDR1 SGHAT, CDR2 FQNNGV. CDR3 DNA sequence: TGTGCCAGCAGCTTAGGAAGGGGGGAGGGCACTGAAGCTTTCTTT. It codes for CASSLGRGEGTEAFF. The variable domain in full, with the rest retrieved from reference TRBV11-2 and TRBJ1-1, is EAGVAQSPRYKIIEKRQSVAFWCNPISGHATLYWYQQILGQGPKLLIQFQNNGVVDDSQLPKDRFSAERLKGVDSTLKIQPAKLEDSAVYLCASSLGRGEGTEAFFGQGTRLTVV.

The rearrangement uses TRBV20-1 and TRBJ2-1; D could derive from TRBD1 or TRBD2 (6 bases each). V lost 6 bases to trimming and J lost 8 bases, with 23 bases between them. This CDR3 has 15 residues. In germline, CDR1 is DFQATT, CDR2 SNEGSKA (reference sequence). CDR3 coding DNA: TGCAGTGCAGTGGGGGGCACTTGGAGTATCGATGAGCAGTTCTTC. This gives the protein CSAVGGTWSIDEQFF.

This chain connects TRBV10-3 to TRBJ2-1; tentative D call: TRBD2 (6 bases). V shed 4 bases and J shed 8 bases, with 12 bases lying between them. The CDR3 totals 13 residues. CDR1 is ENHRY, CDR2 SYGVKD, per germline. This chain's CDR3 is CAISGWGVDEQFF. DNA for the CDR3: TGTGCCATCAGTGGATGGGGGGTGGATGAGCAGTTCTTC.

V usage is TRBV20-1 and J usage is TRBJ2-7; 10 nucleotides line up with TRBD1. This CDR3 is 13 amino acids long. V was clipped by 2 bases and J by 4 bases; unmatched bases: 2. Per germline, CDR1 DFQATT and CDR2 SNEGSKA (reference sequence). The CDR3: CSARPGQGYEQYF. CDR3 sequence (DNA): TGCAGTGCTAGACCGGGACAGGGGTACGAGCAGTACTTC.

In this sample, this clonotype turned up a few times. The chain joins TRBV12-3 or TRBV12-4 to TRBJ2-5, with a possible D match to TRBD1 (6 bases). The CDR3 loop spans 13 amino acids. Trimming removed 3 bases from V and 3 bases from J, with 8 bases in between. The DNA of the CDR3 is TGTGCCAGCAGTTTTCGGACAGAAGAGACCCAGTACTTC. It is translated as CASSFRTEETQYF.

This clonotype has a handful of counts. This rearrangement joins TRBV6-1 to TRBJ1-2; 9 positions match TRBD1. The CDR3 length is 13 residues. Germline CDR1 reads MNHNS; CDR2 reads SASEGT. V shed 5 bases, J shed 8 bases, and the junction held 6 bases outside the gene matches. CDR3 sequence reads: CASSMDRGAGYTF. The CDR3 nucleotides are TGTGCCAGCAGTATGGACAGGGGCGCGGGCTACACCTTC.

The CDR3 spells CSARDQGSTGELFF. CDR3 coding DNA: TGCAGTGCTAGAGACCAGGGCTCTACCGGGGAGCTGTTTTTT. The chain carries TRBV20-1 and TRBJ2-2; TRBD1 is a possible D gene (5 bases). V was pared by 0 bases and J by 5 bases, with 10 bases between. CDR3 length: 14 residues. CDR1 and CDR2 (germline): DFQATT, SNEGSKA (reference sequence).

The table lists this clonotype with a few counts. The chain carries TRBV7-6 and TRBJ2-4; no definite D call. The V and J ends lost 1 base and 7 bases respectively, with 14 bases between them. CDR3 length equals 15 residues. Germline V gene data show CDR1 as SGHVS and CDR2 as FNYEAQ. CDR3: CASSLDRGGPNIQYF. Here the CDR3 DNA reads TGTGCCAGCAGCTTAGACCGTGGCGGACCTAACATTCAGTACTTC.

The chain carries TRBV27 and TRBJ1-1; 7 bases map to TRBD1. This CDR3 has 14 amino acids. From germline, CDR1 is MNHEY and CDR2 SMNVEV (reference sequence). The V gene end was trimmed by 4 bases and the J gene end by 9 bases; junction bases not matched to a gene: 11. CDR3 amino acids: CASSSEGLDRKAFF. CDR3 DNA: TGTGCCAGCAGTTCAGAAGGGCTGGACAGGAAAGCTTTCTTT.